These 4 T cell receptor beta chains came from one sample sequenced in a study of T cell repertoires in cytomegalovirus infection (dated by TCRdb to the late 2010s). Sequencer: Illumina HiSeq 1500. Through fastp at Q25 and MiXCR, TCRdb rebuilt clones from the public reads, retaining in-frame beta chains. CDR3 protein duplicates are merged, each entry listing the most common genes and DNA. Present in this sample are about 260,000 distinct CDR3 sequences, roughly 13% of which were seen just once. The ten most abundant clones make up 8.8% of the sample. Sequencing used PBMCs. Receptors originate from a human donor in good health (CMV status not recorded). Some clones in this sample may be carry-over from other donors' samples.

V is TRBV19 and J is TRBJ2-3, with a possible D match to TRBD2 (5 bases). Germline CDR1 and CDR2: LNHDA and SQIVND (reference sequence). Trimming cost V 1 base and J 4 bases, with 6 bases left between them. The CDR3 contains 13 residues. CDR3 in amino acids: CASSIAGSDTQYF. CDR3 in DNA: TGTGCCAGTAGTATAGCGGGGTCAGATACGCAGTATTTT. The whole variable domain, filled in from reference TRBV19 and TRBJ2-3, reads DGGITQSPKYLFRKEGQNVTLSCEQNLNHDAMYWYRQDPGQGLRLIYYSQIVNDFQKGDIAEGYSVSREKKESFPLTVTSAQKNPTAFYLCASSIAGSDTQYFGPGTRLTVL.

This clonotype was seen repeatedly, ten times or more. This rearrangement joins TRBV29-1 to TRBJ1-6, with 10 bases fitting TRBD1. This CDR3 is built from 15 residues. V dropped 6 bases and J dropped 9; count of bases not matched to a gene: 11. The germline V gene has CDR1 SQVTM and CDR2 ANQGSEA. The CDR3 is CSVAASRDRGSPLHF. As DNA, the CDR3 is TGCAGCGTAGCCGCCTCCCGGGACAGGGGTTCACCCCTCCACTTT.

This clonotype appeared many times. This CDR3 is CASSHGGRALNEQFF. The DNA of the CDR3 is TGTGCCAGCAGCCACGGCGGGAGGGCCTTGAATGAGCAGTTCTTC. The chain joins TRBV7-2 to TRBJ2-1, with 9 bases matching TRBD2. Trimming cost V 5 bases and J 7 bases; bases outside gene matches: 9. This CDR3 is 15 amino acids long. Germline V CDR1 and CDR2: SGHTA, FQGNSA.

The genes are TRBV20-1 and TRBJ2-7; weak D call: TRBD2 (5 bases). This CDR3 has 11 amino acids. V was clipped by 3 bases and J by 2 bases, with 5 bases between them. Germline lookup yields CDR1 DFQATT and CDR2 SNEGSKA (reference sequence). CDR3 residues: CSASGTYEQYF. The CDR3, as DNA: TGCAGTGCTAGCGGGACCTACGAGCAGTACTTC.